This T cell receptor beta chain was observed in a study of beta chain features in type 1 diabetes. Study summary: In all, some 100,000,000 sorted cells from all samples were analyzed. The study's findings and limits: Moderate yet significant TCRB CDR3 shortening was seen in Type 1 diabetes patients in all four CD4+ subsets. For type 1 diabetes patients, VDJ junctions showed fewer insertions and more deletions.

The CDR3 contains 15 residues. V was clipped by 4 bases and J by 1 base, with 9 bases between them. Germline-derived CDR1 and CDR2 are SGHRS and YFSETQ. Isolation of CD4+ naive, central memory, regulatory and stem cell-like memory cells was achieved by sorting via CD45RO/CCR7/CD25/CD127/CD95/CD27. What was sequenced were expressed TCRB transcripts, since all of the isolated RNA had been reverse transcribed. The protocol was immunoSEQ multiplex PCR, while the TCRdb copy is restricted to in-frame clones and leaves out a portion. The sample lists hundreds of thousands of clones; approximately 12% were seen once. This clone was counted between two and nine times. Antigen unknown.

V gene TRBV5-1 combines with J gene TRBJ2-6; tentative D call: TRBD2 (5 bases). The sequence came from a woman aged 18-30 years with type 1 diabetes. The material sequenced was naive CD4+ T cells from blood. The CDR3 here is CASSGGLSGANVLTF. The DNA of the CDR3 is TGCGCCAGCAGCGGCGGGTTGTCTGGGGCCAACGTCCTGACTTTC.